The rows below give T cell receptor beta chains drawn from one sample of a study of persistence of HIV-infected CD4 T cells. Antigens for these TCRs are unknown. Clones were sequenced by immunoSEQ multiplex PCR, and TCRdb holds only the in-frame ones, with some missing. This table holds some 14,000 clones, less than 70% found once. The specimen comprised CD4+ T cells sorted from PBMCs after approximately 19-hour stimulation, sampled from a patient who received antiretroviral therapy. The receptors come from an adult man with HIV who was CMV-seropositive. Both conserved end residues are trimmed from each CDR3. A D gene is named only where the DNA matches it firmly. The size field is filled for only some rows; it gives once, few, many or a size class.

CDR3 length: 11; V gene: TRBV7-9; clone size: .; J gene: TRBJ1-5; D gene: TRBD1; CDR3 protein: ASSAQGSQPQH
CDR3 length: 12; V gene: TRBV9; clone size: medium-sized; J gene: TRBJ1-1; D gene: .; CDR3 protein: ASSSGGESTEAF
CDR3 length: 13; V gene: TRBV9; clone size: .; J gene: TRBJ1-1; D gene: .; CDR3 protein: ASSIRSGTNTEAF
CDR3 length: 13; V gene: TRBV6-5; clone size: .; J gene: TRBJ1-2; D gene: TRBD1; CDR3 protein: ASSYGTAFNYGYT
CDR3 length: 12; V gene: TRBV6-5; clone size: medium-sized; J gene: TRBJ1-3; D gene: TRBD1; CDR3 protein: ASSLRGLGNTIY
CDR3 length: 12; V gene: TRBV7-8; clone size: .; J gene: TRBJ1-2; D gene: .; CDR3 protein: ASSLREGEYGYT
CDR3 length: 16; V gene: TRBV27; clone size: .; J gene: TRBJ2-1; D gene: TRBD2; CDR3 protein: ASSFRPKTSGAYNEQF
CDR3 length: 10; V gene: TRBV7-4; clone size: .; J gene: TRBJ1-1; D gene: .; CDR3 protein: ASSFGETEAF
CDR3 length: 12; V gene: TRBV6-5; clone size: .; J gene: TRBJ1-2; D gene: .; CDR3 protein: ASSYFRGDGGYT
CDR3 length: 13; V gene: TRBV10-2; clone size: .; J gene: TRBJ1-4; D gene: .; CDR3 protein: ASSETVATNEKLF
CDR3 length: 13; V gene: TRBV2; clone size: .; J gene: TRBJ2-7; D gene: .; CDR3 protein: ASSEGGRGPYEQY
CDR3 length: 12; V gene: TRBV19; clone size: .; J gene: TRBJ2-1; D gene: TRBD1; CDR3 protein: ASKRQGPYNEQF
CDR3 length: 12; V gene: TRBV7-2; clone size: .; J gene: TRBJ1-2; D gene: .; CDR3 protein: ASSLEGRGYGYT
CDR3 length: 10; V gene: TRBV7-8; clone size: .; J gene: TRBJ1-5; D gene: .; CDR3 protein: ASSLGAQPQH
CDR3 length: 15; V gene: TRBV19; clone size: .; J gene: TRBJ2-7; D gene: .; CDR3 protein: ASSAQGGAGFAYEQY
CDR3 length: 9; V gene: TRBV28; clone size: .; J gene: TRBJ1-1; D gene: .; CDR3 protein: ASSFGQEAF
CDR3 length: 13; V gene: TRBV6-5; clone size: .; J gene: TRBJ1-2; D gene: .; CDR3 protein: ASSRTLNGYYGYT
CDR3 length: 13; V gene: TRBV9; clone size: .; J gene: TRBJ2-2; D gene: TRBD2; CDR3 protein: ASSVLNSGSGELF
CDR3 length: 11; V gene: TRBV6-4; clone size: .; J gene: TRBJ2-1; D gene: .; CDR3 protein: ASSEGANNEQF
CDR3 length: 12; V gene: TRBV30; clone size: .; J gene: TRBJ1-2; D gene: .; CDR3 protein: AWKGFRGNYGYT
CDR3 length: 12; V gene: TRBV16; clone size: .; J gene: TRBJ2-7; D gene: .; CDR3 protein: ASSQQGNSYEQY
CDR3 length: 14; V gene: TRBV19; clone size: .; J gene: TRBJ2-3; D gene: TRBD2; CDR3 protein: ASSHRVAGALDTQY
CDR3 length: 13; V gene: TRBV27; clone size: .; J gene: TRBJ2-3; D gene: .; CDR3 protein: ASSSRQGGTDTQY
CDR3 length: 13; V gene: TRBV7-2; clone size: .; J gene: TRBJ2-7; D gene: TRBD2; CDR3 protein: ASSQLANHYYEQY
CDR3 length: 13; V gene: TRBV20-1; clone size: .; J gene: TRBJ2-5; D gene: TRBD2; CDR3 protein: SASTERGFQETQY
CDR3 length: 12; V gene: TRBV30; clone size: .; J gene: TRBJ2-7; D gene: .; CDR3 protein: AWVPTRNGYEQY
CDR3 length: 16; V gene: TRBV19; clone size: .; J gene: TRBJ2-5; D gene: TRBD2; CDR3 protein: ASSPGLAGGPLQETQY
CDR3 length: 13; V gene: TRBV4-2; clone size: .; J gene: TRBJ1-1; D gene: .; CDR3 protein: ASSQPQAAQPEAF
CDR3 length: 15; V gene: TRBV4-2; clone size: .; J gene: TRBJ2-5; D gene: .; CDR3 protein: ASSQDPSGELGETQY
CDR3 length: 14; V gene: TRBV4-1; clone size: few; J gene: TRBJ2-2; D gene: TRBD2; CDR3 protein: ASSQERASGRGELF
CDR3 length: 12; V gene: TRBV28; clone size: few; J gene: TRBJ2-1; D gene: TRBD2; CDR3 protein: ASSLAGVVDEQF
CDR3 length: 19; V gene: TRBV30; clone size: .; J gene: TRBJ1-2; D gene: .; CDR3 protein: AWTEARRGQRGAGSRYGYT
CDR3 length: 13; V gene: TRBV6-5; clone size: once; J gene: TRBJ1-2; D gene: TRBD1; CDR3 protein: ASSLGTGRGYGYT
CDR3 length: 11; V gene: TRBV12-3/TRBV12-4; clone size: few; J gene: TRBJ2-2; D gene: .; CDR3 protein: ASRRVEAGELF
CDR3 length: 9; V gene: TRBV6-5; clone size: .; J gene: TRBJ2-7; D gene: .; CDR3 protein: ASSVLREQY
CDR3 length: 10; V gene: TRBV12-3/TRBV12-4; clone size: .; J gene: TRBJ1-5; D gene: .; CDR3 protein: ASSLTHQPQH
CDR3 length: 13; V gene: TRBV25-1; clone size: .; J gene: TRBJ1-4; D gene: .; CDR3 protein: ASSEPLGTAEKLF
CDR3 length: 11; V gene: TRBV6-6; clone size: .; J gene: TRBJ1-2; D gene: .; CDR3 protein: ASRPDVSYGYT
CDR3 length: 11; V gene: TRBV5-4; clone size: .; J gene: TRBJ1-2; D gene: .; CDR3 protein: ASSATKNYGYT
CDR3 length: 14; V gene: TRBV2; clone size: .; J gene: TRBJ2-3; D gene: TRBD1; CDR3 protein: ASISLDRTSTDTQY
CDR3 length: 12; V gene: TRBV6-5; clone size: .; J gene: TRBJ1-1; D gene: .; CDR3 protein: ASSSTGLNTEAF
CDR3 length: 11; V gene: TRBV7-3; clone size: .; J gene: TRBJ2-1; D gene: TRBD2; CDR3 protein: ASGPAGASEQF
CDR3 length: 11; V gene: TRBV6-5; clone size: .; J gene: TRBJ1-3; D gene: .; CDR3 protein: ASSYGERNTIY
CDR3 length: 11; V gene: TRBV5-1; clone size: once; J gene: TRBJ1-5; D gene: .; CDR3 protein: ASSLSFNQPQH
CDR3 length: 12; V gene: TRBV7-3; clone size: .; J gene: TRBJ2-1; D gene: TRBD2; CDR3 protein: ASSRLAGGDEQF
CDR3 length: 11; V gene: TRBV5-1; clone size: .; J gene: TRBJ1-1; D gene: .; CDR3 protein: ASSLGRDTEAF
CDR3 length: 10; V gene: TRBV29-1; clone size: .; J gene: TRBJ1-2; D gene: .; CDR3 protein: SVEEGNYGYT
CDR3 length: 11; V gene: TRBV7-9; clone size: .; J gene: TRBJ1-1; D gene: .; CDR3 protein: ASSFDRYTEAF
CDR3 length: 13; V gene: TRBV9; clone size: .; J gene: TRBJ1-2; D gene: .; CDR3 protein: ASSADRRGNYGYT
CDR3 length: 17; V gene: TRBV30; clone size: few; J gene: TRBJ2-2; D gene: TRBD2; CDR3 protein: AWSVDSGDFFPLSGELF
CDR3 length: 13; V gene: TRBV7-2; clone size: .; J gene: TRBJ2-1; D gene: TRBD1; CDR3 protein: ASSFSDREGNEQF
CDR3 length: 11; V gene: TRBV6-5; clone size: .; J gene: TRBJ1-1; D gene: .; CDR3 protein: ASLGRVNTEAF
CDR3 length: 13; V gene: TRBV4-2; clone size: once; J gene: TRBJ1-1; D gene: TRBD1; CDR3 protein: ASSSPGQGYTEAF